The clone carrying this T cell receptor (beta chain) was detected only once. Only in-frame clones appear in the TCRdb table, and some are missing; sequencing was by immunoSEQ multiplex PCR. The sample includes under 1,900,000 clones, about 98.5% seen only once; the top ten take 0.36%. The data derive from a study of shared clonotypes between healthy human individuals. This CDR3 has 15 amino acids. Trimming took 7 bases from V and 4 from J, leaving 20 bases between them. Germline V CDR1 and CDR2: LNHNV, YYDKDF (reference sequence). This clonotype originated in a man aged 25-45 years in good health. Sequenced sample: naive CD4+ T cells sorted from blood. Subset defined: CD45RA+ positively selected. J is TRBJ2-7 and V is TRBV15; D perhaps matches TRBD2 (6 bases). CDR3 DNA: TGTGCCACCACGGCTACGAGCTCGGAGGGTTACGAGCAGTACTTC. Translating it yields CATTATSSEGYEQYF.